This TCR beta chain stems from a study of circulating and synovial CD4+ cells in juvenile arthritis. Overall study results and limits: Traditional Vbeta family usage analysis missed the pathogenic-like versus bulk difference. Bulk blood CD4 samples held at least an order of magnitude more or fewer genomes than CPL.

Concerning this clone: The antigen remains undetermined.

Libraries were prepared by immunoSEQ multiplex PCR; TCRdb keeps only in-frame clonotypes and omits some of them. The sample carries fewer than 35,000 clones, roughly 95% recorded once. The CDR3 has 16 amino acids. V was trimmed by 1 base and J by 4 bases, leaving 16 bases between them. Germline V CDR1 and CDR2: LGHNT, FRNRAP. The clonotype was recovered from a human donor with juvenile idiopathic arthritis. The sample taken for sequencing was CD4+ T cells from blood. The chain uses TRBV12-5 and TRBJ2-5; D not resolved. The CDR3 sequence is CASGLGTSGFGETQYF. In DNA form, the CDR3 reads TGTGCTAGTGGTTTGGGAACATCGGGTTTCGGAGAGACCCAGTACTTC.